Listed below are T cell receptor beta chains from one sample, sequenced in a study of blood T cell repertoires in COVID-19. The protocol was immunoSEQ multiplex PCR, while the TCRdb copy is restricted to in-frame clones and leaves out a portion. The sample lists some 83,000 clones; roughly 86% were seen once. Sequences were obtained from peripheral blood. These receptors were taken from a human donor in a cohort sampled during active COVID-19. Each CDR3 is given with its conserved first and last residue. The D gene is left open where the match is weak. Not all rows give a size; the values are once, few, many and, for expanded clones, a class.

j_call: TRBJ1-2
v_call: TRBV5-1
clone_size: .
d_call: TRBD1
cdr3_aa: CASSLGQGADGYTF
cdr3_nt: TGCGCCAGCAGCTTGGGACAGGGGGCTGACGGCTACACCTTC

j_call: TRBJ1-2
v_call: TRBV9
clone_size: .
d_call: TRBD1
cdr3_aa: CASSTQTGYGGYTF
cdr3_nt: TGTGCCAGCAGCACGCAGACAGGGTACGGTGGCTACACCTTC

j_call: TRBJ1-4
v_call: TRBV19
clone_size: .
d_call: TRBD1
cdr3_aa: CASTPAPGQGDEKLFF
cdr3_nt: TGTGCCAGTACCCCGGCCCCGGGACAGGGAGATGAAAAACTGTTTTTT

j_call: TRBJ2-5
v_call: TRBV15
clone_size: .
d_call: .
cdr3_aa: CATSRDQGETQYF
cdr3_nt: TGTGCCACCAGCAGAGATCAGGGTGAGACCCAGTACTTC

j_call: TRBJ2-2
v_call: TRBV3-1/TRBV3-2
clone_size: .
d_call: .
cdr3_aa: CASSHPSGTGELFF
cdr3_nt: TGTGCCAGCAGCCACCCCTCGGGAACCGGGGAGCTGTTTTTT

j_call: TRBJ2-7
v_call: TRBV10-3
clone_size: once
d_call: .
cdr3_aa: CAIRGAHEQYF
cdr3_nt: TGTGCCATCCGCGGGGCTCACGAGCAGTACTTC

j_call: TRBJ1-5
v_call: TRBV6-5
clone_size: .
d_call: TRBD1
cdr3_aa: CASRTDRGSNQPQHF
cdr3_nt: TGTGCCAGCAGAACGGACAGGGGGAGCAATCAGCCCCAGCATTTT

j_call: TRBJ2-1
v_call: TRBV18
clone_size: .
d_call: TRBD2
cdr3_aa: CASSPLGTSGGNNEQFF
cdr3_nt: TGTGCCAGCTCACCCCTGGGGACTAGCGGGGGAAACAATGAGCAGTTCTTC

j_call: TRBJ1-6
v_call: TRBV19
clone_size: few
d_call: TRBD1
cdr3_aa: CASRIGTGGSPLHF
cdr3_nt: TGTGCCAGCCGGATTGGGACAGGGGGTTCACCCCTCCACTTT

j_call: TRBJ1-5
v_call: TRBV24-1
clone_size: .
d_call: .
cdr3_aa: CATRQEAGQPQHF
cdr3_nt: TGTGCCACCAGACAGGAAGCCGGTCAGCCCCAGCATTTT

j_call: TRBJ2-6
v_call: TRBV7-2
clone_size: few
d_call: TRBD1
cdr3_aa: CASSLRYTDRVLGANVLTF
cdr3_nt: TGTGCCAGCAGCTTAAGGTATACGGACAGGGTGCTTGGGGCCAACGTCCTGACTTTC

j_call: TRBJ2-1
v_call: TRBV7-9
clone_size: .
d_call: TRBD2
cdr3_aa: CASSQGLAGTSYNEQFF
cdr3_nt: TGTGCCAGCAGTCAAGGACTAGCGGGGACGTCCTACAATGAGCAGTTCTTC

j_call: TRBJ2-3
v_call: TRBV7-9
clone_size: .
d_call: TRBD2
cdr3_aa: CASSLVLARTDTQYF
cdr3_nt: TGTGCCAGCAGCTTAGTACTAGCGAGAACAGATACGCAGTATTTT

j_call: TRBJ1-1
v_call: TRBV7-6
clone_size: once
d_call: TRBD1
cdr3_aa: CASSSQGARTEAFF
cdr3_nt: TGTGCCAGCAGCTCCCAGGGGGCGCGCACTGAAGCTTTCTTT

j_call: TRBJ2-3
v_call: TRBV24-1
clone_size: few
d_call: .
cdr3_aa: CATSWGRSGSTDTQYF
cdr3_nt: TGTGCCACCAGCTGGGGGAGGTCGGGAAGCACAGATACGCAGTATTTT

j_call: TRBJ1-2
v_call: TRBV5-1
clone_size: few
d_call: .
cdr3_aa: CASSLDSYGYTF
cdr3_nt: TGCGCCAGCAGCTTGGACAGCTATGGCTACACCTTC

j_call: TRBJ2-2
v_call: TRBV19
clone_size: .
d_call: .
cdr3_aa: CASSTVGWAGAANTGELFF
cdr3_nt: TGTGCCAGTAGTACCGTCGGGTGGGCGGGGGCCGCGAACACCGGGGAGCTGTTTTTT

j_call: TRBJ2-1
v_call: TRBV3-1/TRBV3-2
clone_size: .
d_call: TRBD1
cdr3_aa: CASSLTGGQNNEQFF
cdr3_nt: TGTGCCAGCAGCCTTACAGGGGGCCAGAACAATGAGCAGTTCTTC

j_call: TRBJ2-7
v_call: TRBV2
clone_size: .
d_call: .
cdr3_aa: CASRPGAYEQYF
cdr3_nt: TGTGCCAGCCGGCCAGGGGCGTACGAGCAGTACTTC

j_call: TRBJ2-1
v_call: TRBV24-1
clone_size: .
d_call: TRBD2
cdr3_aa: CATSEPGLAHEQFF
cdr3_nt: TGTGCCACCAGTGAACCCGGACTAGCCCATGAGCAGTTCTTC

j_call: TRBJ2-3
v_call: TRBV4-1
clone_size: .
d_call: .
cdr3_aa: CASSLGQHTDTQYF
cdr3_nt: TGCGCCAGCAGCCTTGGACAGCACACAGATACGCAGTATTTT

j_call: TRBJ2-2
v_call: TRBV7-3
clone_size: .
d_call: .
cdr3_aa: CASSLTPGRGNTGELFF
cdr3_nt: TGTGCCAGCAGCTTAACCCCCGGGCGGGGCAACACCGGGGAGCTGTTTTTT

j_call: TRBJ2-3
v_call: TRBV5-4
clone_size: .
d_call: .
cdr3_aa: CASSLTSSTDTQYF
cdr3_nt: TGTGCCAGCAGCCTGACTAGTAGCACAGATACGCAGTATTTT

j_call: TRBJ2-1
v_call: TRBV5-1
clone_size: .
d_call: .
cdr3_aa: CASRHQGNEQFF
cdr3_nt: TGCGCCAGCAGGCACCAGGGCAATGAGCAGTTCTTC

j_call: TRBJ1-4
v_call: TRBV5-1
clone_size: few
d_call: TRBD1
cdr3_aa: CASSLGGTVGEKLFF
cdr3_nt: TGCGCCAGCAGCTTGGGCGGGACAGTAGGCGAAAAACTGTTTTTT

j_call: TRBJ2-1
v_call: TRBV9
clone_size: few
d_call: TRBD2
cdr3_aa: CAQRGTSGLHNEQFF
cdr3_nt: TGTGCCCAAAGGGGGACTAGCGGGTTACACAATGAGCAGTTCTTC

j_call: TRBJ2-1
v_call: TRBV11-2
clone_size: .
d_call: TRBD2
cdr3_aa: CASSFRGLAGGSAYNEQFF
cdr3_nt: TGTGCCAGCAGCTTCCGGGGACTAGCGGGGGGGAGTGCCTACAATGAGCAGTTCTTC

j_call: TRBJ2-1
v_call: TRBV9
clone_size: .
d_call: .
cdr3_aa: CASSFTGTYNEQFF
cdr3_nt: TGTGCCAGCAGCTTCACCGGGACATACAATGAGCAGTTCTTC

j_call: TRBJ1-2
v_call: TRBV19
clone_size: .
d_call: TRBD1
cdr3_aa: CASSISGTGVLSYTF
cdr3_nt: TGTGCCAGTAGTATTTCCGGGACAGGGGTTTTGAGCTACACCTTC

j_call: TRBJ2-5
v_call: TRBV6-4
clone_size: .
d_call: .
cdr3_aa: CASISTRGETQYF
cdr3_nt: TGTGCCAGCATCTCGACAAGAGGGGAGACCCAGTACTTC

j_call: TRBJ2-1
v_call: TRBV14
clone_size: .
d_call: TRBD1
cdr3_aa: CASSFFGQGFPNNEQFF
cdr3_nt: TGTGCCAGCAGCTTCTTTGGACAGGGGTTCCCGAACAATGAGCAGTTCTTC

j_call: TRBJ1-6
v_call: TRBV9
clone_size: once
d_call: .
cdr3_aa: CASRGALPNSPLHF
cdr3_nt: TGTGCCAGCAGAGGGGCCCTACCCAATTCACCCCTCCACTTT

j_call: TRBJ1-4
v_call: TRBV5-4
clone_size: .
d_call: TRBD1
cdr3_aa: CASSLRGASNEKLFF
cdr3_nt: TGTGCCAGCAGCCTCAGGGGGGCCTCTAATGAAAAACTGTTTTTT

j_call: TRBJ2-3
v_call: TRBV9
clone_size: .
d_call: .
cdr3_aa: CASSVVPGGGDTQYF
cdr3_nt: TGTGCCAGCAGCGTAGTTCCAGGGGGAGGAGATACGCAGTATTTT

j_call: TRBJ2-1
v_call: TRBV10-3
clone_size: few
d_call: .
cdr3_aa: CAISESSYNEQFF
cdr3_nt: TGTGCCATCAGTGAGTCCTCGTACAATGAGCAGTTCTTC

j_call: TRBJ2-5
v_call: TRBV14
clone_size: .
d_call: TRBD2
cdr3_aa: CASSQSRRTSGDIQETQYF
cdr3_nt: TGTGCCAGCAGCCAATCCCGAAGGACTAGCGGAGACATACAAGAGACCCAGTACTTC

j_call: TRBJ2-7
v_call: TRBV19
clone_size: .
d_call: TRBD1
cdr3_aa: CASSIVGQGNYEQYF
cdr3_nt: TGTGCCAGTAGTATAGTGGGACAGGGGAACTACGAGCAGTACTTC

j_call: TRBJ1-1
v_call: TRBV5-6
clone_size: .
d_call: TRBD1
cdr3_aa: CASSGGGTGIDTEAFF
cdr3_nt: TGTGCCAGCAGCGGGGGCGGGACAGGGATCGACACTGAAGCTTTCTTT

j_call: TRBJ1-2
v_call: TRBV30
clone_size: few
d_call: TRBD1
cdr3_aa: CAWSDRGYYYYGYTF
cdr3_nt: TGTGCCTGGAGCGACAGGGGATATTATTACTATGGCTACACCTTC

j_call: TRBJ1-3
v_call: TRBV28
clone_size: once
d_call: .
cdr3_aa: CASSLIPGSGNTIYF
cdr3_nt: TGTGCCAGCAGTTTAATTCCAGGTTCTGGAAACACCATATATTTT

j_call: TRBJ2-2
v_call: TRBV19
clone_size: .
d_call: TRBD2
cdr3_aa: CASSFSGGTNTGELFF
cdr3_nt: TGTGCCAGTAGTTTCAGCGGGGGGACGAACACCGGGGAGCTGTTTTTT

j_call: TRBJ2-7
v_call: TRBV7-2
clone_size: few
d_call: TRBD2
cdr3_aa: CASSLSASGGVYEQYF
cdr3_nt: TGTGCCAGCAGCCTTAGCGCCAGCGGGGGGGTCTACGAGCAGTACTTC

j_call: TRBJ2-4
v_call: TRBV4-2
clone_size: .
d_call: .
cdr3_aa: CASSQPTGDIQYF
cdr3_nt: TGTGCCAGCAGCCAACCGACTGGTGACATTCAGTACTTC

j_call: TRBJ2-3
v_call: TRBV6-1
clone_size: .
d_call: TRBD1
cdr3_aa: CASSEDTGAGTDTQYF
cdr3_nt: TGTGCCAGCAGTGAAGACACAGGGGCCGGCACAGATACGCAGTATTTT

j_call: TRBJ2-7
v_call: TRBV5-1
clone_size: once
d_call: TRBD1
cdr3_aa: CASTTRTGDEQYF
cdr3_nt: TGCGCCAGCACCACACGGACAGGGGACGAGCAGTACTTC

j_call: TRBJ2-7
v_call: TRBV11-2
clone_size: .
d_call: .
cdr3_aa: CASSTSYEQYF
cdr3_nt: TGTGCCAGCAGCACATCCTACGAGCAGTACTTC

j_call: TRBJ1-2
v_call: TRBV28
clone_size: .
d_call: TRBD1
cdr3_aa: CASSSPGTGGYGYTF
cdr3_nt: TGTGCCAGCAGTTCTCCCGGGACAGGGGGCTATGGCTACACCTTC

j_call: TRBJ1-6
v_call: TRBV2
clone_size: few
d_call: .
cdr3_aa: CASRDRRERGQNSPLHF
cdr3_nt: TGTGCCAGCAGGGACCGACGAGAACGAGGACAAAATTCACCCCTCCACTTT

j_call: TRBJ2-2
v_call: TRBV6-5
clone_size: once
d_call: TRBD1
cdr3_aa: CASRADRGTTGELFF
cdr3_nt: TGTGCCAGCAGAGCGGACAGGGGGACCACCGGGGAGCTGTTTTTT

j_call: TRBJ1-3
v_call: TRBV25-1
clone_size: .
d_call: .
cdr3_aa: CASTEWDRNTIYF
cdr3_nt: TGTGCCAGCACCGAATGGGACAGAAACACCATATATTTT